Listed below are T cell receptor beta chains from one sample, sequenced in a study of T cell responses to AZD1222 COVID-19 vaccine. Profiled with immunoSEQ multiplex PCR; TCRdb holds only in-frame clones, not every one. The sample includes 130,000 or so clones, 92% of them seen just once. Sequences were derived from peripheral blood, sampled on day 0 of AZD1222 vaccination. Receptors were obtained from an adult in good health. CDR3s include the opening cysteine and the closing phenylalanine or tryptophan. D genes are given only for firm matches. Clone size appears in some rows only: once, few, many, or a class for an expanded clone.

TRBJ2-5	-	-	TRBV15	CATSRDRGTRPRGDQETQYF	TGTGCCACCAGCAGAGATCGCGGGACAAGACCAAGGGGAGACCAAGAGACCCAGTACTTC
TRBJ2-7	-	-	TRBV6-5	CASRDYSYEQYF	TGTGCCAGTCGAGATTACTCCTACGAGCAGTACTTC
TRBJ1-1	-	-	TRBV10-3	CAIRAGGTINTEAFF	TGTGCCATCAGGGCCGGCGGGACAATAAACACTGAAGCTTTCTTT
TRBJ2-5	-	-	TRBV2	CASSEASGSVTQYF	TGTGCCAGCAGTGAGGCTTCGGGGTCGGTGACCCAGTACTTC
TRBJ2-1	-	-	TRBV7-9	CASSLGSGGEQFF	TGTGCCAGCAGCTTAGGGAGCGGCGGTGAGCAGTTCTTC
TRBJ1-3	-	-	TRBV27	CASSFTTGPLRNTIYF	TGTGCCAGCAGTTTCACTACAGGGCCCCTCCGAAACACCATATATTTT
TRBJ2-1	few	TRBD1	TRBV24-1	CATSDRDRGPTNEQFF	TGTGCCACCAGTGACCGAGACAGGGGCCCTACGAATGAGCAGTTCTTC
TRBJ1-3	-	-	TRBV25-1	CASSEWPVNSGNTIYF	TGTGCCAGCAGTGAATGGCCGGTCAACTCTGGAAACACCATATATTTT
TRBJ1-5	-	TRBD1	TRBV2	CASDRDRGSSQPQHF	TGTGCCAGCGACCGGGACAGGGGATCCAGCCAGCCCCAGCATTTT
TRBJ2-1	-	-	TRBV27	CASSLSKRGPRGFF	TGTGCCAGCAGTTTATCGAAGAGGGGTCCGCGGGGGTTCTTC
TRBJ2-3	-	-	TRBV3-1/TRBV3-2	CASSQSGGADTQYF	TGTGCCAGCAGCCAATCCGGGGGCGCAGATACGCAGTATTTT
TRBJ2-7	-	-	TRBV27	CASTRTGIPSYEQYF	TGTGCCAGCACCAGAACAGGGATCCCGTCCTACGAGCAGTACTTC
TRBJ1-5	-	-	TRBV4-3	CASSQAAGVNQPQHF	TGCGCCAGCAGCCAAGCAGCAGGGGTTAATCAGCCCCAGCATTTT
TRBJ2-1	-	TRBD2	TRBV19	CASSQLRGGSYNEQFF	TGTGCCAGTAGCCAGCTACGGGGGGGTTCCTACAATGAGCAGTTCTTC
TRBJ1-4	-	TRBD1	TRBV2	CASSIQGVGEKLFF	TGTGCCAGCAGTATCCAGGGGGTTGGTGAAAAACTGTTTTTT
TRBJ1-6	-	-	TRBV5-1	CASSLAENSPLHF	TGCGCCAGCAGCTTGGCCGAAAATTCACCCCTCCACTTT
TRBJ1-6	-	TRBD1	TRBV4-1	CASSQPGRSGTGNSPLHF	TGCGCCAGCAGCCAACCCGGGAGGTCCGGGACAGGCAATTCACCCCTCCACTTT
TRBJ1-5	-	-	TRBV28	CASSFQGAQPQHF	TGTGCCAGCAGTTTTCAAGGGGCTCAGCCCCAGCATTTT
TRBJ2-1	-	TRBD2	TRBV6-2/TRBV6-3	CASSKPGLVTTNEQFF	TGTGCCAGCAGTAAGCCGGGACTAGTAACGACGAATGAGCAGTTCTTC
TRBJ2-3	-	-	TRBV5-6	CASSLHLDPATDTQYF	TGTGCCAGCAGCTTACACTTGGACCCCGCCACAGATACGCAGTATTTT
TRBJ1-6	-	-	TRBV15	CATSRDPGYFPTF	TGTGCCACCAGCAGAGATCCAGGGTATTTCCCGACGTTT
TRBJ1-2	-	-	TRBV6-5	CASRRSQSYGYTF	TGTGCCAGCAGGAGGTCCCAGAGCTATGGCTACACCTTC
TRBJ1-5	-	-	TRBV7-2	CASTAGGMLPQHF	TGTGCTAGCACCGCCGGCGGGATGCTGCCCCAGCATTTT
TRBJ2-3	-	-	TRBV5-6	CASSYDRTGTDTQYF	TGTGCCAGCAGCTACGACAGGACTGGCACAGATACGCAGTATTTT
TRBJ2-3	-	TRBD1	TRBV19	CASGIRDRGPDTQYF	TGTGCCAGTGGGATACGGGACAGGGGGCCAGATACGCAGTATTTT
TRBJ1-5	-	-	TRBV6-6	CASRTASNQPQHF	TGTGCCAGCAGGACAGCTTCCAATCAGCCCCAGCATTTT
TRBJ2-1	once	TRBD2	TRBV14	CASNERLTSGGAFHEQFF	TGTGCCAGCAACGAAAGACTAACTAGCGGGGGGGCCTTCCATGAGCAGTTCTTC
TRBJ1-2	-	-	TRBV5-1	CASSLGGTSWGYTF	TGCGCCAGCAGCTTGGGGGGGACCAGCTGGGGCTACACCTTC
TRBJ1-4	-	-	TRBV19	CASSEWATNEKLFF	TGTGCCAGTAGTGAATGGGCAACTAATGAAAAACTGTTTTTT
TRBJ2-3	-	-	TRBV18	CASSPRPGRDTQYF	TGTGCCAGCTCACCACGTCCGGGGCGGGATACGCAGTATTTT
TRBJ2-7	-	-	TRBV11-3	CASSLSSGVHEQYF	TGTGCCAGCAGCCTCAGTTCGGGAGTCCACGAGCAGTACTTC
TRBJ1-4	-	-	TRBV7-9	CASSPLGEKLFF	TGTGCCAGCAGCCCCTTGGGAGAAAAACTGTTTTTT
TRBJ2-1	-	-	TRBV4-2	CASSQVSAGLYNEQFF	TGTGCCAGCAGCCAAGTTTCCGCGGGGCTATACAATGAGCAGTTCTTC
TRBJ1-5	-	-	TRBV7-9	CASSFSLDQPQHF	TGTGCCAGCAGCTTTTCCCTTGATCAGCCCCAGCATTTT
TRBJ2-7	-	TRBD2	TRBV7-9	CASSSGASSGGALEQYF	TGTGCCAGCAGTTCGGGTGCCTCTAGCGGGGGGGCATTGGAGCAGTACTTC
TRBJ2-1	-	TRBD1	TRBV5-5	CASSSRTGGYNEQFF	TGTGCCAGCAGCTCTAGGACAGGGGGCTACAATGAGCAGTTCTTC
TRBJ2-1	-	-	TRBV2	CASKDPNPVNEQFF	TGTGCCAGCAAAGACCCCAACCCCGTTAATGAGCAGTTCTTC
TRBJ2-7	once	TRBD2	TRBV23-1	CASSQSGRASSYEQYF	TGCGCCAGCAGTCAATCGGGGAGGGCTAGCTCCTACGAGCAGTACTTC
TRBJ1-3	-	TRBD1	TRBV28	CASSSRTGRTGNTIYF	TGTGCCAGCAGTTCGCGGACAGGGAGGACTGGAAACACCATATATTTT
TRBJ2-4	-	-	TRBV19	CASSLRAASSDIQYF	TGTGCCAGTAGTCTTAGGGCAGCCTCCTCAGACATTCAGTACTTC
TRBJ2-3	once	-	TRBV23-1	CASSKRRAADTQYF	TGCGCCAGCAGTAAGCGGAGGGCCGCAGATACGCAGTATTTT
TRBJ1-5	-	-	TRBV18	CASSPGTSQPQHF	TGTGCCAGCTCACCCGGGACCTCCCAGCCCCAGCATTTT
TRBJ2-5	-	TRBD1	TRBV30	CAWSPGTGVETQYF	TGTGCCTGGAGCCCAGGGACAGGGGTAGAGACCCAGTACTTC
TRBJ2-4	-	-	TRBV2	CASSVIRENIQYF	TGTGCCAGCAGTGTCATCCGGGAAAACATTCAGTACTTC
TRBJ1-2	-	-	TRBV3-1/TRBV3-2	CASSQDSRGHGYTF	TGTGCCAGCAGCCAAGACTCCCGGGGACATGGCTACACCTTC
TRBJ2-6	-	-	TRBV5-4	CASSPRRSSGANVLTF	TGTGCCAGCAGCCCGCGACGGAGCTCTGGGGCCAACGTCCTGACTTTC
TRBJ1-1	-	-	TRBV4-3	CASSQDGGHTEAFF	TGCGCCAGCAGCCAAGATGGGGGGCACACTGAAGCTTTCTTT
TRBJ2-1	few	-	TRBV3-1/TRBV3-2	CASSQAGVNEQFF	TGTGCCAGCAGCCAAGCCGGGGTCAATGAGCAGTTCTTC